This entry is about one T cell receptor beta chain. Data came from immunoSEQ multiplex PCR; TCRdb stores just in-frame clones and leaves some out. The sample contains approximately 120,000 clones, 90% of which appear only once. Trimming cost V 1 base and J 1 base, with 8 bases left between them. This CDR3 has 15 residues. Looked up from germline, CDR1 is SGHNT and CDR2 is YYREEE (reference sequence). The sample originates from a study of control samples from healthy donors and cancer patients. The receptor comes from a human donor in good health. The donor label of this sample is uncertain. The sample taken for sequencing was blood. J is TRBJ2-2 and V is TRBV5-4; D is unresolved. The CDR3: CASSLHWQNTGELFF. CDR3 coding DNA: TGTGCCAGCAGCTTGCATTGGCAGAACACCGGGGAGCTGTTTTTT. Full variable domain (rest looked up from reference TRBV5-4 and TRBJ2-2): ETGVTQSPTHLIKTRGQQVTLRCSSQSGHNTVSWYQQALGQGPQFIFQYYREEENGRGNFPPRFSGLQFPNYSSELNVNALELDDSALYLCASSLHWQNTGELFFGEGSRLTVL.